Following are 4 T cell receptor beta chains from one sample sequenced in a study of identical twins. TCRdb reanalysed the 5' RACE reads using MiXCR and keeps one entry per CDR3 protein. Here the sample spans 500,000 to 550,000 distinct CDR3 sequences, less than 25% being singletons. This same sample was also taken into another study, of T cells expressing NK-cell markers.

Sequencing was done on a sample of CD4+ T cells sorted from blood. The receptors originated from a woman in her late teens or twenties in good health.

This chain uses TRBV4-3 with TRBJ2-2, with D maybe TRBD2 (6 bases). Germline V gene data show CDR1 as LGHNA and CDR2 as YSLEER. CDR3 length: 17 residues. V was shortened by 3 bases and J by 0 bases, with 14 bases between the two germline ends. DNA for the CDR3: TGCGCCAGCAGCCACGCGGGGCAGGTCGCGAACACCGGGGAGCTGTTTTTT. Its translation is CASSHAGQVANTGELFF.

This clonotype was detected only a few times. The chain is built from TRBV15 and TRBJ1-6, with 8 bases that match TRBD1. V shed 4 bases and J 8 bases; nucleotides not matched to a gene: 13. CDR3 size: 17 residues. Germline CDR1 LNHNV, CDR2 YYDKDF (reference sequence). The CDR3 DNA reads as TGTGCCACCAGCAACGCGAAAACCGGGACAGGTTATTCACCCCTCCACTTT. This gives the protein CATSNAKTGTGYSPLHF.

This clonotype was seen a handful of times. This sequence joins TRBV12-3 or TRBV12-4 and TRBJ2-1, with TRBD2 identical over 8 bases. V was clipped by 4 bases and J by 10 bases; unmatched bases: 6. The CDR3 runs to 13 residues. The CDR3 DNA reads TGTGCCAGCAGTTCAGTTAGCGGGACCGAGCAGTTCTTC. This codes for CASSSVSGTEQFF.

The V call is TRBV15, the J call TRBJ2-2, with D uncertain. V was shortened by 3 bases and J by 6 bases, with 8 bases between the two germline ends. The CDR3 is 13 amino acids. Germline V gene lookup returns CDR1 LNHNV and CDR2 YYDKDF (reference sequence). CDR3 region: CATSSPDSGELFF. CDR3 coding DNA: TGTGCCACCAGCAGTCCCGACTCCGGGGAGCTGTTTTTT.